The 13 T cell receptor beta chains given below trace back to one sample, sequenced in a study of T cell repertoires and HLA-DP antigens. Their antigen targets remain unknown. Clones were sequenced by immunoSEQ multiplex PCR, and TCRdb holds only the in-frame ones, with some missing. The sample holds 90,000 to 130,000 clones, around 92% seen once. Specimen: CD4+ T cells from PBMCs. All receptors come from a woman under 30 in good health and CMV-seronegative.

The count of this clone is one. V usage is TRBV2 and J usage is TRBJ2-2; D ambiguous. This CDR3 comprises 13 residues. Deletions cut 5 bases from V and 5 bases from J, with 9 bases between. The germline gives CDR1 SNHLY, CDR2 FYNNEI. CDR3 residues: CASSPRLTGELFF. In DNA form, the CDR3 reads TGTGCCAGCAGTCCACGGCTGACCGGGGAGCTGTTTTTT. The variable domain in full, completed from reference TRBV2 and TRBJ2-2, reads EPEVTQTPSHQVTQMGQEVILRCVPISNHLYFYWYRQILGQKVEFLVSFYNNEISEKSEIFDDQFSVERPDGSNFTLKIRSTKLEDSAMYFCASSPRLTGELFFGEGSRLTVL.

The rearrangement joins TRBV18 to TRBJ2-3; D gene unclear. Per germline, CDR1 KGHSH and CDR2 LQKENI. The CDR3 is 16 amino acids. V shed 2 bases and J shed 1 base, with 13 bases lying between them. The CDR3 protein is CASSPGPSSGTDTQYF. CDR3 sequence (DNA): TGTGCCAGCTCACCAGGGCCTAGTTCTGGCACAGATACGCAGTATTTT.

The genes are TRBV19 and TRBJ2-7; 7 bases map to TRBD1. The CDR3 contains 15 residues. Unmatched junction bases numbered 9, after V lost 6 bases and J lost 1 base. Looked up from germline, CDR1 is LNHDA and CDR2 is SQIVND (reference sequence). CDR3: CASSSLRQGSYEQYF. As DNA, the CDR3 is TGTGCCAGTAGCTCGTTAAGACAGGGATCCTACGAGCAGTACTTC.

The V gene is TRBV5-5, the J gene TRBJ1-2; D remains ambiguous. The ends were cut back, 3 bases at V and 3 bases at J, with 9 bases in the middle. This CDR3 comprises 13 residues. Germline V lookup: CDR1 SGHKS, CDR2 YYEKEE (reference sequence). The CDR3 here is CASSSLGHYGYTF. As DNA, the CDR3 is TGTGCCAGCAGCTCTCTGGGCCACTATGGCTACACCTTC.

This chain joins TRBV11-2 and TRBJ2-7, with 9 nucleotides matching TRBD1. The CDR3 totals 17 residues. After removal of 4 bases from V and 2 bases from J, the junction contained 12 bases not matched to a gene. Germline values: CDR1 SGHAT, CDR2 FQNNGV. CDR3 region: CASSSINRDRATYEQYF. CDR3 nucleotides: TGTGCCAGCAGCTCGATTAACCGGGACAGGGCTACCTACGAGCAGTACTTC.

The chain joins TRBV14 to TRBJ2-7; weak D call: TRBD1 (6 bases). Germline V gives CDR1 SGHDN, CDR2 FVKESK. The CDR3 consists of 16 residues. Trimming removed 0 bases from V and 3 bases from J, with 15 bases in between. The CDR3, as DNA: TGTGCCAGCAGCCAAGATTCTACGGACAGTGACTACGAGCAGTACTTC. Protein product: CASSQDSTDSDYEQYF.

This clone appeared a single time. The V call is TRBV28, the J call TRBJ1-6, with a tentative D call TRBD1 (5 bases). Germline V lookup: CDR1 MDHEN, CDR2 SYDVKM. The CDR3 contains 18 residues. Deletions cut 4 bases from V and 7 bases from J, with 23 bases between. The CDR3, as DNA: TGTGCCAGCAGTTCGGAATCCATCGGGGGGACGGCCAATTCACCCCTCCACTTT. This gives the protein CASSSESIGGTANSPLHF.

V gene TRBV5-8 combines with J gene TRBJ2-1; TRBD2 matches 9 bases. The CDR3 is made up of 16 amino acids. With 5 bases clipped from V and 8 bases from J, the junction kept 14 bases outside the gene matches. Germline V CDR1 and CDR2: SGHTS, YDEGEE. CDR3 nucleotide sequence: TGTGCCAGCAGATCCCTAGCGGGATTCGGTCAAGATGAGCAGTTCTTC. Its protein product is CASRSLAGFGQDEQFF. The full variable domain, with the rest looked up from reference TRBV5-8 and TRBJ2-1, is EAGVTQSPTHLIKTRGQQATLRCSPISGHTSVYWYQQALGLGLQFLLWYDEGEERNRGNFPPRFSGRQFPNYSSELNVNALELEDSALYLCASRSLAGFGQDEQFFGPGTRLTVL.

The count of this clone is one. The CDR3 coding sequence is TGTGCCAGCAGTGGACATAGCAATCAGCCCCAGCATTTT. Translating gives CASSGHSNQPQHF. The chain combines TRBV2 with TRBJ1-5; the D is unclear. Germline V gene data show CDR1 as SNHLY and CDR2 as FYNNEI. The CDR3 runs 13 residues. Trimming removed 4 bases at V and 0 bases at J, with 4 bases between.

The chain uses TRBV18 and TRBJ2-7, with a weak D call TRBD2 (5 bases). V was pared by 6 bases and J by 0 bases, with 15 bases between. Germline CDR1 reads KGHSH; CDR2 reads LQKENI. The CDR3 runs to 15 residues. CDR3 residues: CASSLRLTSSYEQYV. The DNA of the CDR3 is TGTGCCAGCTCGTTACGACTCACTAGCTCCTACGAGCAGTACGTC.

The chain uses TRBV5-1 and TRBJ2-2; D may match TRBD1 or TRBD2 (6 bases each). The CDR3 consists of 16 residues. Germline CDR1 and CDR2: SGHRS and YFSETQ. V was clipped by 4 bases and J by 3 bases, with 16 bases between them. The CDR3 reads CASSRTEGGYTGELFF. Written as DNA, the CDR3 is TGCGCCAGCAGCCGGACCGAGGGGGGTTACACCGGGGAGCTGTTTTTT.

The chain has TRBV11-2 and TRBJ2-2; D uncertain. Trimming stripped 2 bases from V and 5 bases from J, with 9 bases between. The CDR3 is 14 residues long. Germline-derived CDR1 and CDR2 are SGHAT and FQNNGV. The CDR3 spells CASSLTISTGELFF. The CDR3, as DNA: TGTGCCAGCAGCTTAACTATTTCTACCGGGGAGCTGTTTTTT.

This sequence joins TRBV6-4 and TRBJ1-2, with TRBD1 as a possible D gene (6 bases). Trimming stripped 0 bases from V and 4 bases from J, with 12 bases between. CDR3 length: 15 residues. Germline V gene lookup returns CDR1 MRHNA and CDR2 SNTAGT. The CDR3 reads CASSDSITGSYGYTF. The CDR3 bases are TGTGCCAGCAGTGACTCGATAACAGGGTCCTATGGCTACACCTTC.